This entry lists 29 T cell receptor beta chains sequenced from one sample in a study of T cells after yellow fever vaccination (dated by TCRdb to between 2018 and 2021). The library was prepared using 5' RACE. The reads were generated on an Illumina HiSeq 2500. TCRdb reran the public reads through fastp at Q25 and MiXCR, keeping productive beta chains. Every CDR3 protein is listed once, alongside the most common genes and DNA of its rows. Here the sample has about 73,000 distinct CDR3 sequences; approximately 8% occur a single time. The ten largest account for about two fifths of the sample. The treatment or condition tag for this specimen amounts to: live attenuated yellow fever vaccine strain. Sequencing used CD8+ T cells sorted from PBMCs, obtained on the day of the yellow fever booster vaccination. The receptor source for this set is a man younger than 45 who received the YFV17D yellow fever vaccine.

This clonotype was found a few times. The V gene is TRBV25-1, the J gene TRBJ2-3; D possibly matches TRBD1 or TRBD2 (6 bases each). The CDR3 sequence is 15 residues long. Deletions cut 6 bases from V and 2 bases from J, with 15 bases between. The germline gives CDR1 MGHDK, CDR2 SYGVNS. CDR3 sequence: CASRLEGGYTDTQYF. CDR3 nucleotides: TGTGCCAGCAGACTAGAGGGGGGTTACACAGATACGCAGTATTTT.

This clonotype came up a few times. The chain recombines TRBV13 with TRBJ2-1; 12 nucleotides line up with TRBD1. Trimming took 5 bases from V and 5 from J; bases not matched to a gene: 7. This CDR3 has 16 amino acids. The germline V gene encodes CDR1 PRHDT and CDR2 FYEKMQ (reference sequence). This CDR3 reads CASSTRDRGLHNEQFF. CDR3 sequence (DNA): TGTGCCAGCAGCACCCGGGACAGGGGGCTTCACAATGAGCAGTTCTTC. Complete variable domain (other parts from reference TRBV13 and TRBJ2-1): AAGVIQSPRHLIKEKRETATLKCYPIPRHDTVYWYQQGPGQDPQFLISFYEKMQSDKGSIPDRFSAQQFSDYHSELNMSSLELGDSALYFCASSTRDRGLHNEQFFGPGTRLTVL.

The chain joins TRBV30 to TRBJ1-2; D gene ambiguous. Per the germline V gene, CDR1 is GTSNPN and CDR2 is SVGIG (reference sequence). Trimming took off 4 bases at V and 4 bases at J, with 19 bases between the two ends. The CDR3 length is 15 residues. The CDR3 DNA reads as TGTGCCTGGACCCAGAGAGGGTGGGAGTTCTATGGCTACACCTTC. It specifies CAWTQRGWEFYGYTF.

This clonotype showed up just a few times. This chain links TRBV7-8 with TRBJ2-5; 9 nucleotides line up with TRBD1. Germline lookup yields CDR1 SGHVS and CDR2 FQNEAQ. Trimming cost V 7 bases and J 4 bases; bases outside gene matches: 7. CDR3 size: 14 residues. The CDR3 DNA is TGTGCCAGCACCTGGGGGACAGGGACAGAGACCCAGTACTTC. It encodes CASTWGTGTETQYF. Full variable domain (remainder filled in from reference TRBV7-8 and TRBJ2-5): GAGVSQSPRYKVAKRGQDVALRCDPISGHVSLFWYQQALGQGPEFLTYFQNEAQLDKSGLPSDRFFAERPEGSVSTLKIQRTQQEDSAVYLCASTWGTGTETQYFGPGTRLLVL.

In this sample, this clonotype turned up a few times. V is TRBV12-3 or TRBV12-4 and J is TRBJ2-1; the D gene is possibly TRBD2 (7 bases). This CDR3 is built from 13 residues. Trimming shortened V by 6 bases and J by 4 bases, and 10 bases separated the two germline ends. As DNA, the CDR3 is TGTGCCAGCAGCGGGGGGCTTTACAATGAGCAGTTCTTC. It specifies CASSGGLYNEQFF.

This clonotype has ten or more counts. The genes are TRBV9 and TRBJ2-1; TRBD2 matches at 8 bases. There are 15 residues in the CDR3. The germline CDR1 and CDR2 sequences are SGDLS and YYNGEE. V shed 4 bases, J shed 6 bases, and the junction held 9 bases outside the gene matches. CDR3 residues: CASSLLSGSPNEQFF. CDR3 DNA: TGTGCCAGCAGCCTTCTAAGCGGGAGTCCCAATGAGCAGTTCTTC.

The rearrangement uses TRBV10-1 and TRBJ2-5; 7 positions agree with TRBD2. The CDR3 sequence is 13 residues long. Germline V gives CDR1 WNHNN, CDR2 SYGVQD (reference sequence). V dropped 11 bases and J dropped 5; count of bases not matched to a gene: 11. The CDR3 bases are TGCGCCTCCGGACTGGCGGGAGACGAGACCCAGTACTTC. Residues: CASGLAGDETQYF.

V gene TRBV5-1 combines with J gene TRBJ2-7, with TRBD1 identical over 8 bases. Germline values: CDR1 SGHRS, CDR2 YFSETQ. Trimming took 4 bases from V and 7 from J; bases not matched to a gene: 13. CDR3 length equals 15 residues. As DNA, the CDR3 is TGCGCCAGCAGCCCCGGGACAGGCCCTGATTCTGAGCAGTACTTC. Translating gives CASSPGTGPDSEQYF.

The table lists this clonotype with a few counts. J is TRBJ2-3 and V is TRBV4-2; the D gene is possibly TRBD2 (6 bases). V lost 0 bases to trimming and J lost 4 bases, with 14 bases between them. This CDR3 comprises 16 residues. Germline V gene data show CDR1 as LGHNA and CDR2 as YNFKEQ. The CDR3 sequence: CASSQELAASADTQYF. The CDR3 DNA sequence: TGTGCCAGCAGCCAAGAACTAGCAGCTAGCGCAGATACGCAGTATTTT.

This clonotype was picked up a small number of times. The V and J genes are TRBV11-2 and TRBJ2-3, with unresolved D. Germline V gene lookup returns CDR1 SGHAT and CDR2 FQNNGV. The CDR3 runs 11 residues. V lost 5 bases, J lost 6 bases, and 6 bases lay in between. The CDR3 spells CASSEGDTQYF. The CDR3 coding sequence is TGTGCCAGCAGCGAAGGGGATACGCAGTATTTT.

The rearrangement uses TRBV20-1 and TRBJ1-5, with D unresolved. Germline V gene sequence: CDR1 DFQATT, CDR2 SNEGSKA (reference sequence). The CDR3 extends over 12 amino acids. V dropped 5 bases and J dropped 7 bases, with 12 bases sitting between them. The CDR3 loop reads CSASDGKQPQHF. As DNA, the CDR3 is TGCAGTGCTTCGGACGGGAAGCAGCCCCAGCATTTT.

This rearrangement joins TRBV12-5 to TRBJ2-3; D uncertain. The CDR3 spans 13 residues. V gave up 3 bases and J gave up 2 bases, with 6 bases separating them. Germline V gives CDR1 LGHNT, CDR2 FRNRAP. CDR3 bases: TGTGCTAGTGGTTTCCAGAACACAGATACGCAGTATTTT. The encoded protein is CASGFQNTDTQYF.

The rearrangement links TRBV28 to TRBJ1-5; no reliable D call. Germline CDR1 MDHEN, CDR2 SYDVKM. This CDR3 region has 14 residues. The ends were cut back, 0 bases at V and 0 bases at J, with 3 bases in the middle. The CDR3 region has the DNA TGTGCCAGCAGTTTATGGATTAGCAATCAGCCCCAGCATTTT. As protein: CASSLWISNQPQHF.

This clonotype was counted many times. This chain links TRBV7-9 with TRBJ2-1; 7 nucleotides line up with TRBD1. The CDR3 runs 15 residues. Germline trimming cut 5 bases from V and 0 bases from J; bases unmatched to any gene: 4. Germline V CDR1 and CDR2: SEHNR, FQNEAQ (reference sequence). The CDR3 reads CASSTGVTSYNEQFF. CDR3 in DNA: TGTGCCAGCAGCACAGGGGTGACCTCCTACAATGAGCAGTTCTTC. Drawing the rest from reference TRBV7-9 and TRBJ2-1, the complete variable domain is DTGVSQNPRHKITKRGQNVTFRCDPISEHNRLYWYRQTLGQGPEFLTYFQNEAQLEKSRLLSDRFSAERPKGSFSTLEIQRTEQGDSAMYLCASSTGVTSYNEQFFGPGTRLTVL.

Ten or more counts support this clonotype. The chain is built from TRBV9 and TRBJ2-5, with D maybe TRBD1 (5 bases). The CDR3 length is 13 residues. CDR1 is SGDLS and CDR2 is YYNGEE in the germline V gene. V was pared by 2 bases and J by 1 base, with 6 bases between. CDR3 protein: CASSVQGQETQYF. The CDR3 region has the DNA TGTGCCAGCAGCGTCCAGGGCCAAGAGACCCAGTACTTC.

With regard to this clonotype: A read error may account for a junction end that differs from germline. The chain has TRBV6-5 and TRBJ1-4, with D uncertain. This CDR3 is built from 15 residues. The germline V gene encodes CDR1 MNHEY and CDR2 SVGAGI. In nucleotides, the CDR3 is TGTACCAGCAGTTACTCGAGACGGATTAATGAAAAACTGTTTTTT. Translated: CTSSYSRRINEKLFF.

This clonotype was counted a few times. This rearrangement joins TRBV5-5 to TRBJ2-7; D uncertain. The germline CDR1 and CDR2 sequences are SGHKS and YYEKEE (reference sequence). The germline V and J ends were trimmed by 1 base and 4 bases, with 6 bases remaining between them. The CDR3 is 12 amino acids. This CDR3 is CASSLRSYEQYF. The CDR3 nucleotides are TGTGCCAGCAGCTTGAGGAGTTACGAGCAGTACTTC.

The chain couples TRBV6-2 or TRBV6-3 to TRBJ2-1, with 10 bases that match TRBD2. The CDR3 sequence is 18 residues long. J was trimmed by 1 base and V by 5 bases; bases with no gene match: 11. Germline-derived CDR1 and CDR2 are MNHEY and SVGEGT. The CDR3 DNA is TGTGCCAGCAGTGTACCATCCCTAGCGGGAGTATCCTACAATGAGCAGTTCTTC. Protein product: CASSVPSLAGVSYNEQFF.

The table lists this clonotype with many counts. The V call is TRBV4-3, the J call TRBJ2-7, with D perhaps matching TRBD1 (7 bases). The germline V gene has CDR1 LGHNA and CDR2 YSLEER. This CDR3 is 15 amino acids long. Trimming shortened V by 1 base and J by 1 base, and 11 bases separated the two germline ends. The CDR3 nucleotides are TGCGCCAGCAGCCAAGGCAGGGGGGTTTCCTACGAGCAGTACTTC. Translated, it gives CASSQGRGVSYEQYF.

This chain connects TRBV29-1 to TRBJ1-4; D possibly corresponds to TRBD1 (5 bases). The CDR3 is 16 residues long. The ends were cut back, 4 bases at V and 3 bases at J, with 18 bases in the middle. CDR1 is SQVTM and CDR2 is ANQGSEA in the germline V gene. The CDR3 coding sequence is TGCAGCGTTGGGGGCTGGGACCGAGAGGCTAATGAAAAACTGTTTTTT. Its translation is CSVGGWDREANEKLFF.

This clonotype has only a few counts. CDR3 region: CASSSPRLRVRQYF. CDR3 nucleotides: TGTGCCAGCAGTTCCCCGAGACTACGGGTAAGGCAGTACTTC. This chain joins TRBV28 and TRBJ2-7; D is perhaps TRBD2 (5 bases). From germline, CDR1 is MDHEN and CDR2 SYDVKM. The CDR3 runs 14 residues. V lost 4 bases, J lost 9 bases, and 19 bases lay in between.

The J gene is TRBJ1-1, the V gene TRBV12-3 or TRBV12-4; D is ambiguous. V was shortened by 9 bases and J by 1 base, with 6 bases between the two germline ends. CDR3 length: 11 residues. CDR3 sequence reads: CASFRNTEAFF. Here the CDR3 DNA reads TGTGCCAGTTTCCGGAACACTGAAGCTTTCTTT.

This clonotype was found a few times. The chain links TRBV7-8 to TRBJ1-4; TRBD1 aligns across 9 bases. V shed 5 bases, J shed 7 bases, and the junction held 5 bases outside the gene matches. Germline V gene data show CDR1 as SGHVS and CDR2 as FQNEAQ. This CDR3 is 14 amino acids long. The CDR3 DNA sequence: TGTGCCAGCAGCCCTGGACAGGGGCCTGAAAAACTGTTTTTT. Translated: CASSPGQGPEKLFF.

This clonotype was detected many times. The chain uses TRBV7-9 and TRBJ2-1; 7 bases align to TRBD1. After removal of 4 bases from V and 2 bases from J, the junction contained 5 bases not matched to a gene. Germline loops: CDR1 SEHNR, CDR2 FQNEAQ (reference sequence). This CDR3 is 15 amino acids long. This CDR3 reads CASSSTGKPYNEQFF. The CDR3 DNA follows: TGTGCCAGCAGCTCGACAGGGAAACCCTACAATGAGCAGTTCTTC.

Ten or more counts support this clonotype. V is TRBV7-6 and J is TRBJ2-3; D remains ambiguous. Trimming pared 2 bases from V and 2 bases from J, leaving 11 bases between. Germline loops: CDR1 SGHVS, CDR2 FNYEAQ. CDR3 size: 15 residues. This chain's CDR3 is CASSLWGKDTDTQYF. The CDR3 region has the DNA TGTGCCAGCAGCTTATGGGGTAAAGACACAGATACGCAGTATTTT.

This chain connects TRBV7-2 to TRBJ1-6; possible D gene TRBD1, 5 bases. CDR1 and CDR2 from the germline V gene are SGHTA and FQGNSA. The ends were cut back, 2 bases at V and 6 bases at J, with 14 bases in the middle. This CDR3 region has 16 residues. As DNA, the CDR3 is TGTGCCAGCAGCTTAATGAACCGGGACTTTAATTCACCCCTCCACTTT. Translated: CASSLMNRDFNSPLHF.

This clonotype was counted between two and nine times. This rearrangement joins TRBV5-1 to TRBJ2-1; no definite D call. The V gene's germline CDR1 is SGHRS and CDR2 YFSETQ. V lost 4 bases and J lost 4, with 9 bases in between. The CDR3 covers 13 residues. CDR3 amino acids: CASSADFYNEQFF. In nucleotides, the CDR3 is TGCGCCAGCAGCGCGGATTTTTACAATGAGCAGTTCTTC.

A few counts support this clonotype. The CDR3 DNA reads as TGCGCCAGCACCCTCGGACTAGCGGGAGTTAATGAGCAGTTCTTC. Residues: CASTLGLAGVNEQFF. V is TRBV5-1 and J is TRBJ2-1; the match to TRBD2 covers 13 bases. Trimming took 6 bases from V and 7 from J; bases not matched to a gene: 7. The CDR3 contains 15 residues. Germline V gene lookup returns CDR1 SGHRS and CDR2 YFSETQ.

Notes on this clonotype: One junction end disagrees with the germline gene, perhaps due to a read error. CDR3 coding DNA: TGCGCCAGCAGTCAAGACCAGGAGACCCAGTACTTC. Its protein is CASSQDQETQYF. The V call is TRBV23-1, the J call TRBJ2-5; D unresolved. TRBV23-1 is flagged as an ORF with uncertain function. This CDR3 is 12 amino acids long.